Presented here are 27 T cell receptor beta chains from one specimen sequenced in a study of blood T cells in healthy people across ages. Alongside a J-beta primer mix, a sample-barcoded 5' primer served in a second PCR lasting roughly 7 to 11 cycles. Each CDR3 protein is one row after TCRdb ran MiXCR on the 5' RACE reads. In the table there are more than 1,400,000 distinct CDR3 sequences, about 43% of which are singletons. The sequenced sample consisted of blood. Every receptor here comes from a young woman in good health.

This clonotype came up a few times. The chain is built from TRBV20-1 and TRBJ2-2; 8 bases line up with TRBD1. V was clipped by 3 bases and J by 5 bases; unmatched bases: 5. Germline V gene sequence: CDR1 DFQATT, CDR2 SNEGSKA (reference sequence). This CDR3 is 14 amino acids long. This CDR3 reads CSASDRGNTGELFF. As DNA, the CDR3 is TGCAGTGCTAGTGACAGGGGAAATACCGGGGAGCTGTTTTTT.

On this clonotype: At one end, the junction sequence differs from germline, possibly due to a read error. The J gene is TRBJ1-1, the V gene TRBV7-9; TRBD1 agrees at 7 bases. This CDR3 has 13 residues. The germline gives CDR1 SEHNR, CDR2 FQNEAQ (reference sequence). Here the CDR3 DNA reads TGTGCCAGCAGCCCGACAGGGAACCCTGAAGCTTTCTTT. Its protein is CASSPTGNPEAFF.

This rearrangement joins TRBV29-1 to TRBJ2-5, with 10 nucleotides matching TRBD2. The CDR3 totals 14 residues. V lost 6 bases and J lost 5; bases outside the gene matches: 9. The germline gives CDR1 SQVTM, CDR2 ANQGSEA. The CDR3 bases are TGCAGCGTGGCTACTAGCGGGGTAAGGGAGACCCAGTACTTC. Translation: CSVATSGVRETQYF.

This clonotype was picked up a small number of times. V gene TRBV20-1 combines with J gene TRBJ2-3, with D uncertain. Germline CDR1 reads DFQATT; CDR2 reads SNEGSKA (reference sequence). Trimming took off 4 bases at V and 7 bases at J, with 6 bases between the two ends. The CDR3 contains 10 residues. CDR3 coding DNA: TGCAGTGCTATGCGGAATACGCAGTATTTT. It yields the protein CSAMRNTQYF.

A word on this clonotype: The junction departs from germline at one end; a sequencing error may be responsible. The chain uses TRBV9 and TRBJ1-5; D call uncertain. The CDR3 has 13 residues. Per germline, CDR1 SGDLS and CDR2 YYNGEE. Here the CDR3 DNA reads TGTGCCAGCAACGTAGATGGCAGGCAGCCCCAGCATTTT. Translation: CASNVDGRQPQHF. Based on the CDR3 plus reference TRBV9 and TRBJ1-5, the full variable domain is DSGVTQTPKHLITATGQRVTLRCSPRSGDLSVYWYQQSLDQGLQFLIQYYNGEERAKGNILERFSAQQFPDLHSELNLSSLELGDSALYFCASNVDGRQPQHFGDGTRLSIL.

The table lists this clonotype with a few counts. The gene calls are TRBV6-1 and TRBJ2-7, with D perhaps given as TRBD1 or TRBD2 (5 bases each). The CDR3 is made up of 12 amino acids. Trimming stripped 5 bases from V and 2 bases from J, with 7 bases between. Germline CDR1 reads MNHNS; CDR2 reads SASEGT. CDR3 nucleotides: TGTGCCAGCAGTATGGGGGCCTACGAGCAGTACTTC. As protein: CASSMGAYEQYF.

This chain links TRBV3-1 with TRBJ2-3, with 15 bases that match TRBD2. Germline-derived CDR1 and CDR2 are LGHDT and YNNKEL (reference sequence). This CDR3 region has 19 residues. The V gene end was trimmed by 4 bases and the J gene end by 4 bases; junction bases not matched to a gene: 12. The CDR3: CASSRRTSGRAYGPDTQYF. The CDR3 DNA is TGTGCCAGCAGCCGCCGGACTAGCGGGAGGGCCTATGGTCCAGATACGCAGTATTTT.

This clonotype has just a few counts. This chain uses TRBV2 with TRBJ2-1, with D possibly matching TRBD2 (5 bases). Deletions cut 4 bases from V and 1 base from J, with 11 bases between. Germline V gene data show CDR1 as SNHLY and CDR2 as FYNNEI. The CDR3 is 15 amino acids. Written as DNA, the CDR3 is TGTGCCAGCAGTGCCGGAGGTTATTCCTACAATGAGCAGTTCTTC. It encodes CASSAGGYSYNEQFF.

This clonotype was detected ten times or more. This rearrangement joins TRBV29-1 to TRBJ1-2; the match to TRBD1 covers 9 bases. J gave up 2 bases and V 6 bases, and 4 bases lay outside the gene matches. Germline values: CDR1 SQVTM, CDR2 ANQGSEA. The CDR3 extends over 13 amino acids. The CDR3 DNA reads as TGCAGCGTGGACGGGACAGGGAACTATGGCTACACCTTC. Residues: CSVDGTGNYGYTF. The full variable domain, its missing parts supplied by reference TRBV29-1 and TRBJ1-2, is SAVISQKPSRDICQRGTSLTIQCQVDSQVTMMFWYRQQPGQSLTLIATANQGSEATYESGFVIDKFPISRPNLTFSTLTVSNMSPEDSSIYLCSVDGTGNYGYTFGSGTRLTVV.

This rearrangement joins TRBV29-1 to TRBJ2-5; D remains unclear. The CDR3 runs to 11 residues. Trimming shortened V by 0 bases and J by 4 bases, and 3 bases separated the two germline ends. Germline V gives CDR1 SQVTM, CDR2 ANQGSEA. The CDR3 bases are TGCAGCGTTGAAGACTTAGAGACCCAGTACTTC. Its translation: CSVEDLETQYF.

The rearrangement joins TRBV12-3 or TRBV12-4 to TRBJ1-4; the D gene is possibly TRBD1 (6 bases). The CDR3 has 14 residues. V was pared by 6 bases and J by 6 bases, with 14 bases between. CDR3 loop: CASRNRGGDEKLFF. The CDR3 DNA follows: TGTGCCAGCAGAAATAGGGGGGGGGATGAAAAACTGTTTTTT.

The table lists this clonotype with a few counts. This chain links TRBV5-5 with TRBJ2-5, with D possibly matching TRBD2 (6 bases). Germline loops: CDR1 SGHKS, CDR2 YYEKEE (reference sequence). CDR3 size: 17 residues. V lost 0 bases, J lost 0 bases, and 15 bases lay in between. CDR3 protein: CASSLAGVAEYQETQYF. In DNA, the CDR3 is TGTGCCAGCAGCTTGGCTGGGGTAGCGGAGTACCAAGAGACCCAGTACTTC.

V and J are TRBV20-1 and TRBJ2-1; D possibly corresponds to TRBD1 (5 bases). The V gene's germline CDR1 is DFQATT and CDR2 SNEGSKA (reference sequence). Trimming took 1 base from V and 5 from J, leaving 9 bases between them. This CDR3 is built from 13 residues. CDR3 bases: TGCAGTGCTAGAGTAGGACACAACAATGAGCAGTTCTTC. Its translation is CSARVGHNNEQFF.

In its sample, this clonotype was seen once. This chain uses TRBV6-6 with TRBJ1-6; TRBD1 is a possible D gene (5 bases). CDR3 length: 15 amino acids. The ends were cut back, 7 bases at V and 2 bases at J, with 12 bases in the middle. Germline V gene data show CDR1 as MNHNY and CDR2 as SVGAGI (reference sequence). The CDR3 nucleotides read TGTGCCAGCATCGACAGAGCTCCCTATAATTCACCCCTCCACTTT. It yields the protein CASIDRAPYNSPLHF.

The CDR3 reads CASSRGTGSFEQYF. As DNA, the CDR3 is TGTGCCAGCAGCCGGGGGACAGGCTCCTTTGAGCAGTACTTC. The chain combines TRBV7-9 with TRBJ2-7; the match to TRBD1 covers 8 bases. Germline V gene lookup returns CDR1 SEHNR and CDR2 FQNEAQ (reference sequence). V trimming: 5 bases; J trimming: 7 bases; junction bases outside the gene matches: 10. This CDR3 has 14 residues.

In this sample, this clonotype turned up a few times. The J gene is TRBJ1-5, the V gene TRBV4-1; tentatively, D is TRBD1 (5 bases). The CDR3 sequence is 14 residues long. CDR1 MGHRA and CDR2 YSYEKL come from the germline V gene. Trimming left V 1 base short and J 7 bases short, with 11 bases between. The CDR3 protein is CASSQGISGQPQHF. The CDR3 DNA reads TGCGCCAGCAGCCAAGGGATTTCAGGGCAGCCCCAGCATTTT.

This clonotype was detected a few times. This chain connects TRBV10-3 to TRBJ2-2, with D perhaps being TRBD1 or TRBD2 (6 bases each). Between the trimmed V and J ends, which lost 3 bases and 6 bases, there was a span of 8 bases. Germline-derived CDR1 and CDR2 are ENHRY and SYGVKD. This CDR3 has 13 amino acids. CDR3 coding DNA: TGTGCCATCAGTGAAGGGGGGCCCGGGGAGCTGTTTTTT. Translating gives CAISEGGPGELFF.

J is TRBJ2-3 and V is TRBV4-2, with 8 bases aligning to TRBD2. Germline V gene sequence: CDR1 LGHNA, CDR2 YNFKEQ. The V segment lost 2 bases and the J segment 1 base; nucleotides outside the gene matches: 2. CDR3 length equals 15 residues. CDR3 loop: CASSQLSGGTDTQYF. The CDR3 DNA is TGTGCCAGCAGCCAACTTAGCGGGGGCACAGATACGCAGTATTTT.

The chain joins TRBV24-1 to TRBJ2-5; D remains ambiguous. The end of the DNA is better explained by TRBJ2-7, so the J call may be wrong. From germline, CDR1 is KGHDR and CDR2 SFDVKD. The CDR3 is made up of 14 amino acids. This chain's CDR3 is CATIVEGQQGEQYF. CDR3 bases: TGTGCCACCATTGTTGAAGGCCAACAAGGCGAGCAGTACTTC.

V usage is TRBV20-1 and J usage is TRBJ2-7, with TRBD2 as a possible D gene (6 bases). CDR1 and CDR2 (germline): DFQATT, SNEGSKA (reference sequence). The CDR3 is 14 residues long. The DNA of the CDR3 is TGCAGACCCCAAGGGGAATGGGAGGCAAAGGAGCAGTACTTC. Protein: CRPQGEWEAKEQYF.

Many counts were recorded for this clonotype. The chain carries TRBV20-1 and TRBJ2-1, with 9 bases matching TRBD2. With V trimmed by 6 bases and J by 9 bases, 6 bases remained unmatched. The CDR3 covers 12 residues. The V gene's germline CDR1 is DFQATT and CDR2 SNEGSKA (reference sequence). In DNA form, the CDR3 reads TGCAGTGCCCGGACTAGCGACATTGAGCAGTTCTTC. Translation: CSARTSDIEQFF.

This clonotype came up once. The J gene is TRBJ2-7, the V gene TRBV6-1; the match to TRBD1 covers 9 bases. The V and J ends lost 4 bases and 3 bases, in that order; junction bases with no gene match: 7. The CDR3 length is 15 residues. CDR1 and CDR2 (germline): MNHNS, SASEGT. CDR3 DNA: TGTGCCAGCAGTGTCCGGACAGGGGTGGACTACGAGCAGTACTTC. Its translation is CASSVRTGVDYEQYF.

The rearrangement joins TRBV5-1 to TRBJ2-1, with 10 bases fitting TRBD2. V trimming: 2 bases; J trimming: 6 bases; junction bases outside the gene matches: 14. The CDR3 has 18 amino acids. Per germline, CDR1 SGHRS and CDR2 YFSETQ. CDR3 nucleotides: TGCGCCAGCAGCTTCGACACCGTAGCGGGGGGACTATCCAATGAGCAGTTCTTC. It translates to CASSFDTVAGGLSNEQFF.

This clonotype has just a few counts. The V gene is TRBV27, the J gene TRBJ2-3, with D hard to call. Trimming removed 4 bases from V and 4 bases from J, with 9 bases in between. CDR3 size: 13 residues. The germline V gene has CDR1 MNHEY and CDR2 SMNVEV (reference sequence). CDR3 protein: CASSSIDPDTQYF. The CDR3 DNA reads TGTGCCAGCAGTTCGATTGACCCAGATACGCAGTATTTT.

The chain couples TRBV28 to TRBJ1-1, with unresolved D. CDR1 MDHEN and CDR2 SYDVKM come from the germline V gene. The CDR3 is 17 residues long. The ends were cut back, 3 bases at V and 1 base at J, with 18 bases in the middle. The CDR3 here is CASSLLLRALGNTEAFF. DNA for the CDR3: TGTGCCAGCAGTTTGCTGTTAAGGGCCCTTGGGAACACTGAAGCTTTCTTT.

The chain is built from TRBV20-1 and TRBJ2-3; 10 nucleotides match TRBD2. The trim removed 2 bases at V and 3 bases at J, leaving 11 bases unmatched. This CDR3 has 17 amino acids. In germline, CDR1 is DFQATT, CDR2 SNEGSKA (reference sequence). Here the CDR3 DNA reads TGCAGTGCTAGAAGTAGGCCGGGACTAGCGAGGACAGATACGCAGTATTTT. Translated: CSARSRPGLARTDTQYF.

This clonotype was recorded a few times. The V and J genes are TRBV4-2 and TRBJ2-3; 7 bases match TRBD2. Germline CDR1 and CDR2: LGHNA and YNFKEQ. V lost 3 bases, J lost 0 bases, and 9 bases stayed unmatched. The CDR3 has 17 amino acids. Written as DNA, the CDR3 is TGTGCCAGCAGCCAGCCCTTGGCTAGCGGTAGCACAGATACGCAGTATTTT. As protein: CASSQPLASGSTDTQYF.